These 14 T cell receptor beta chains originate from one sample sequenced in a study of blood T cell repertoires in COVID-19. Measured with immunoSEQ multiplex PCR; TCRdb has only the in-frame clones, and not every one. The sample shows 55,000 to 65,000 clones, 75% to 90% of them seen only once. Sequencing was done on a sample of peripheral blood. The source of these receptors is a woman aged 60 to 75 with active COVID-19.

The V gene is TRBV11-3, the J gene TRBJ2-7; 7 nucleotides match TRBD1. Germline-derived CDR1 and CDR2 are SGHNT and YENEEA. CDR3 length: 13 amino acids. V lost 5 bases, J lost 3 bases, and 4 bases stayed unmatched. This chain's CDR3 is CASSQGQNYEQYF. In DNA form, the CDR3 reads TGTGCCAGCAGCCAGGGACAGAACTACGAGCAGTACTTC.

This clone was detected a few times. The chain links TRBV6-2 or TRBV6-3 to TRBJ1-2; TRBD1 aligns across 7 bases. Germline CDR1 reads MNHEY; CDR2 reads SVGEGT. CDR3 length: 14 amino acids. J was trimmed by 8 bases and V by 6 bases; bases with no gene match: 12. The CDR3 bases are TGTGCCAGCAGCACCGAGGGACAGTCTTCCGGCTACACCTTC. It specifies CASSTEGQSSGYTF.

This clone turned up a few times. This sequence joins TRBV7-9 and TRBJ1-2; 7 bases line up with TRBD1. This CDR3 contains 15 residues. J was trimmed by 0 bases and V by 5 bases; bases with no gene match: 6. Germline CDR1 is SEHNR and CDR2 is FQNEAQ (reference sequence). The CDR3 is CASSQDRAPNYGYTF. CDR3 in DNA: TGTGCCAGCAGCCAAGACAGGGCGCCTAACTATGGCTACACCTTC.

The chain joins TRBV7-9 to TRBJ1-3, with D hard to call. CDR1 and CDR2 (germline): SEHNR, FQNEAQ (reference sequence). The CDR3 spans 13 residues. Trimming shortened V by 3 bases and J by 2 bases, and 5 bases separated the two germline ends. CDR3 bases: TGTGCCAGCAGCTTCCGAGCTGGAAACACCATATATTTT. It translates to CASSFRAGNTIYF.

The V gene is TRBV3-1 (or the pseudogene TRBV3-2), the J gene TRBJ1-1; the D gene is possibly TRBD1 (5 bases). V was shortened by 3 bases and J by 1 base, with 9 bases between the two germline ends. From germline, CDR1 is LGHDT and CDR2 YNNKEL (reference sequence). The CDR3 contains 14 residues. CDR3 amino acids: CASSQGLPNTEAFF. The DNA for the CDR3 is TGTGCCAGCAGCCAGGGACTGCCGAACACTGAAGCTTTCTTT.

This rearrangement joins TRBV7-8 to TRBJ2-5; perhaps TRBD2 as D (7 bases). From germline, CDR1 is SGHVS and CDR2 FQNEAQ. Trimming cost V 2 bases and J 2 bases, with 12 bases left between them. The CDR3 covers 15 residues. The CDR3, as DNA: TGTGCCAGCAGCTTATTAGGGGGGGGTCAAGAGACCCAGTACTTC. Translation: CASSLLGGGQETQYF.

This chain connects TRBV5-1 to TRBJ1-1, with a tentative D call TRBD1 (5 bases). The CDR3 loop spans 16 amino acids. CDR1 and CDR2 (germline): SGHRS, YFSETQ. Trimming left V 0 bases short and J 3 bases short, with 15 bases between. Here the CDR3 DNA reads TGCGCCAGCAGCTTGGAGGGTGCAGGGTGGGACACTGAAGCTTTCTTT. This translates into CASSLEGAGWDTEAFF.

The chain recombines TRBV6-5 with TRBJ1-1; D might be TRBD1 (5 bases). V lost 7 bases, J lost 1 base, and 10 bases lay in between. Germline V lookup: CDR1 MNHEY, CDR2 SVGAGI. The CDR3 length is 13 residues. The CDR3: CASIKGWNTEAFF. The CDR3 region has the DNA TGTGCCAGCATAAAGGGGTGGAACACTGAAGCTTTCTTT.

This rearrangement joins TRBV5-5 to TRBJ2-7; tentative D call: TRBD1 (6 bases). The CDR3 runs 15 residues. The ends were cut back, 3 bases at V and 11 bases at J, with 24 bases in the middle. From germline, CDR1 is SGHKS and CDR2 YYEKEE (reference sequence). This CDR3 reads CASSSLGEQGKSEYF. Written as DNA, the CDR3 is TGTGCCAGCAGCTCCCTCGGGGAGCAGGGGAAGTCGGAGTACTTC. The whole variable domain, filled in from reference TRBV5-5 and TRBJ2-7, reads DAGVTQSPTHLIKTRGQQVTLRCSPISGHKSVSWYQQVLGQGPQFIFQYYEKEERGRGNFPDRFSARQFPNYSSELNVNALLLGDSALYLCASSSLGEQGKSEYFGPGTRLTVT.

This chain links TRBV5-4 with TRBJ2-2; weak D call: TRBD1 (6 bases). Trimming left V 4 bases short and J 6 bases short, with 22 bases between. The CDR3 totals 17 residues. The germline V gene encodes CDR1 SGHNT and CDR2 YYREEE (reference sequence). The CDR3 here is CASSPAKAGVKAGELFF. Here the CDR3 DNA reads TGTGCCAGCAGCCCCGCGAAAGCAGGGGTAAAGGCCGGGGAGCTGTTTTTT.

The V gene is TRBV4-3, the J gene TRBJ2-6, with 7 bases that match TRBD2. With 2 bases clipped from V and 0 bases from J, the junction kept 10 bases outside the gene matches. CDR1 LGHNA and CDR2 YSLEER come from the germline V gene. The CDR3 is 19 amino acids. CDR3 loop: CASSQRQMGGSSGANVLTF. In nucleotides, the CDR3 is TGCGCCAGCAGCCAACGACAGATGGGAGGGAGCTCTGGGGCCAACGTCCTGACTTTC.

The chain combines TRBV19 with TRBJ1-3; TRBD1 is a possible D gene (5 bases). The CDR3 runs 14 residues. CDR1 and CDR2 (germline): LNHDA, SQIVND (reference sequence). V lost 5 bases to trimming and J lost 0 bases, with 8 bases between them. The CDR3 DNA reads TGTGCCAGTAGTCAGACAGCCTCTGGAAACACCATATATTTT. This sequence encodes CASSQTASGNTIYF.

The rearrangement links TRBV6-6 to TRBJ2-5; 7 positions agree with TRBD1. The V and J ends lost 7 bases and 4 bases, in that order; junction bases with no gene match: 6. The CDR3 contains 13 residues. Germline assignment: CDR1 MNHNY and CDR2 SVGAGI (reference sequence). CDR3 sequence reads: CASKGTALETQYF. DNA for the CDR3: TGTGCCAGCAAGGGGACAGCCCTAGAGACCCAGTACTTC.

The rearrangement uses TRBV7-2 and TRBJ2-1; no clear D. V was shortened by 2 bases and J by 9 bases, with 11 bases between the two germline ends. Germline CDR1 SGHTA, CDR2 FQGNSA. The CDR3 sequence is 13 residues long. The DNA of the CDR3 is TGTGCCAGCAGCTTACCAATTACGGTTGAGCAGTTCTTC. Its translation is CASSLPITVEQFF.